This record covers a single T cell receptor (beta chain). As yet, its antigen is unknown. This record comes from a study of T-cell memory formation after mild COVID-19. Overall study: In these data, TCR clusters were largely donor specific. General study points: Contracting CD4+ clones lay largely in CM and EM, with CD8+ ones residing in EMRA. Whether second-wave clones peaking at day 37 were SARS-CoV-2 specific went unconfirmed.

Germline V gene lookup returns CDR1 SQVTM and CDR2 ANQGSEA. CDR3 length: 14 amino acids. The germline V and J ends were trimmed by 4 bases and 1 base, with 12 bases remaining between them. Constant-segment primers served in 5'RACE that generated TCR alpha and TCR beta cDNA libraries bearing sample barcodes and UMIs. TCRdb called the 5' RACE reads again in MiXCR, with one record for every CDR3 protein. The sample yields under 200,000 distinct CDR3 sequences, 31% seen once. Sequencing was carried out using PBMCs or a T cell subset sorted from them (not recorded which). V usage is TRBV29-1 and J usage is TRBJ2-3; D gene ambiguous. The sequence came from an adult woman who had mild COVID-19 (a few samples of this study predate the infection). Cell type and time point are not known. The CDR3 nucleotides read TGCAGCGTTGTCCCTCCCGGGCGCACAGATACGCAGTATTTT. Its protein product is CSVVPPGRTDTQYF.